What follows are 26 T cell receptor beta chains derived from one specimen sequenced in a study of cytomegalovirus exposure and HLA in healthy donors. TCRdb's table, derived via immunoSEQ multiplex PCR, lists solely in-frame clones and lacks some. Among approximately 130,000 clones listed, over 75% were seen once. The source material was PBMCs. Every receptor here comes from a woman in her twenties or thirties in good health and CMV-seronegative.

The chain employs TRBV7-2 and TRBJ2-4; the D gene is possibly TRBD2 (7 bases). This CDR3 is 13 amino acids long. Deletions cut 8 bases from V and 8 bases from J, with 16 bases between. CDR1 and CDR2 from the germline V gene are SGHTA and FQGNSA. In DNA form, the CDR3 reads TGTGCCAGCGCGGGGGTATCAGGGGACATTCAGTACTTC. Residues: CASAGVSGDIQYF.

The chain combines TRBV15 with TRBJ2-5; possible D gene TRBD2, 5 bases. The CDR3 runs 14 residues. V lost 1 base and J lost 3, with 9 bases in between. The germline V gene encodes CDR1 LNHNV and CDR2 YYDKDF (reference sequence). CDR3 nucleotide sequence: TGTGCCACCAGCAGAGCCGATAGCGAAGAGACCCAGTACTTC. It yields the protein CATSRADSEETQYF.

A few counts support this clone. The chain combines TRBV7-9 with TRBJ2-1, with D possibly TRBD1 on 6 matching bases. V gave up 5 bases and J gave up 6 bases, with 14 bases separating them. Germline CDR1 reads SEHNR; CDR2 reads FQNEAQ (reference sequence). The CDR3 is 14 residues long. CDR3 in amino acids: CASSEGQPPNEQFF. The CDR3 coding sequence is TGTGCCAGCAGCGAAGGACAGCCCCCCAATGAGCAGTTCTTC.

The gene calls are TRBV7-9 and TRBJ2-2, with D tentatively TRBD1 (6 bases). Trimming took 5 bases from V and 2 from J, leaving 15 bases between them. Germline values: CDR1 SEHNR, CDR2 FQNEAQ (reference sequence). The CDR3 has 16 amino acids. CDR3 sequence reads: CASSPSGTPNTGELFF. The CDR3 nucleotides read TGTGCCAGCAGCCCATCCGGGACACCAAACACCGGGGAGCTGTTTTTT.

The V gene is TRBV21-1, the J gene TRBJ1-5; whether TRBD1, the table's D call, matches the DNA was not checked. TRBV21-1 is noted as a pseudogene. The CDR3 extends over 16 amino acids. In nucleotides, the CDR3 is TGTGCCAGCAGCAAAGTAGTAGGGGCGCCCAATCAGCCCCAGCATTTT. Translation: CASSKVVGAPNQPQHF.

The V call is TRBV27, the J call TRBJ1-1; no reliable D call. V was clipped by 0 bases and J by 4 bases, with 15 bases between them. The CDR3 has 16 amino acids. Germline lookup yields CDR1 MNHEY and CDR2 SMNVEV (reference sequence). DNA for the CDR3: TGTGCCAGCAGTTTATCCCCCCCCGGACTGGGCACTGAAGCTTTCTTT. Translating it yields CASSLSPPGLGTEAFF.

The V and J genes are TRBV19 and TRBJ2-3; 8 nucleotides match TRBD2. Losses at the gene ends were 3 bases for V and 6 bases for J; bases not matched to a gene: 14. The CDR3 is made up of 17 amino acids. Germline CDR1 LNHDA, CDR2 SQIVND (reference sequence). The CDR3 spells CASSISPLGGGPDTQYF. CDR3 nucleotide sequence: TGTGCCAGTAGTATTTCACCTTTGGGCGGGGGGCCCGATACGCAGTATTTT.

This clone turned up a few times. The CDR3 sequence: CASSYYEGSNQPQHF. The DNA for the CDR3 is TGTGCCAGCAGTTACTACGAGGGAAGCAATCAGCCCCAGCATTTT. The chain has TRBV6-5 and TRBJ1-5; unclear D gene. Trimming stripped 1 base from V and 1 base from J, with 8 bases between. This CDR3 is built from 15 residues. Germline loops: CDR1 MNHEY, CDR2 SVGAGI.

This sequence joins TRBV11-2 and TRBJ2-1; tentatively, D is TRBD2 (5 bases). Per germline, CDR1 SGHAT and CDR2 FQNNGV. This CDR3 region has 14 residues. Trimming removed 5 bases from V and 3 bases from J, with 11 bases in between. For the CDR3, the DNA is TGTGCCAGCAGCCTCGTGGCGGGCTACAATGAGCAGTTCTTC. Protein sequence: CASSLVAGYNEQFF.

The chain joins TRBV25-1 to TRBJ1-1, with D unresolved. Trimming removed 6 bases at V and 10 bases at J, with 15 bases between. Germline CDR1 is MGHDK and CDR2 is SYGVNS. The CDR3 contains 12 residues. The CDR3 sequence: CASRADGGGAFF. The CDR3 DNA is TGTGCCAGCAGAGCGGATGGCGGTGGAGCTTTCTTT.

The gene calls are TRBV5-1 and TRBJ2-7; D possibly corresponds to TRBD1 (7 bases). There are 14 residues in the CDR3. The germline V gene has CDR1 SGHRS and CDR2 YFSETQ. V shed 0 bases and J shed 6 bases, with 13 bases lying between them. The DNA of the CDR3 is TGCGCCAGCAGCTTGGCCGGGCAGGGGGGCGAGCAGTACTTC. Translation gives CASSLAGQGGEQYF.

This clone has a single count. This chain joins TRBV7-9 and TRBJ2-7; D may be TRBD1 (6 bases). The germline V gene encodes CDR1 SEHNR and CDR2 FQNEAQ (reference sequence). The CDR3 totals 15 residues. The V end was cut by 5 bases, the J end by 1 base, with 15 bases between. The CDR3 reads CASSAQTGHSYEQYF. The CDR3 DNA follows: TGTGCCAGCAGCGCCCAAACGGGACATTCCTACGAGCAGTACTTC.

The chain combines TRBV2 with TRBJ1-4; 7 bases match TRBD1. V shed 7 bases and J 0 bases; nucleotides not matched to a gene: 8. The CDR3 is 16 residues long. Germline values: CDR1 SNHLY, CDR2 FYNNEI. CDR3 amino acids: CASKRTGVATNEKLFF. The CDR3 DNA reads as TGTGCCAGCAAGAGAACAGGGGTTGCAACTAATGAAAAACTGTTTTTT.

The rearrangement joins TRBV7-2 to TRBJ1-6, with TRBD1 matching 7 bases. Per the germline V gene, CDR1 is SGHTA and CDR2 is FQGNSA. CDR3 length: 15 amino acids. Losses at the gene ends were 6 bases for V and 6 bases for J; bases not matched to a gene: 8. This CDR3 is CASSYLGGSNSPLHF. The DNA of the CDR3 is TGTGCCAGCAGTTATTTAGGGGGCTCTAATTCACCCCTCCACTTT.

The chain recombines TRBV28 with TRBJ2-5; D unresolved. V lost 3 bases to trimming and J lost 3 bases, with 8 bases between them. The germline gives CDR1 MDHEN, CDR2 SYDVKM. The CDR3 totals 13 residues. CDR3: CASSLGRKETQYF. The CDR3 DNA reads as TGTGCCAGCAGTTTGGGCCGGAAAGAGACCCAGTACTTC.

V gene TRBV14 combines with J gene TRBJ2-3, with D hard to call. Per the germline V gene, CDR1 is SGHDN and CDR2 is FVKESK. The CDR3 runs to 11 residues. V was clipped by 7 bases and J by 7 bases, with 9 bases between them. The DNA for the CDR3 is TGTGCCAGCACCACTCCGCATACGCAGTATTTT. This codes for CASTTPHTQYF.

The chain couples TRBV5-1 to TRBJ2-2; 10 positions agree with TRBD1. Germline V gives CDR1 SGHRS, CDR2 YFSETQ. The trim removed 6 bases at V and 5 bases at J, leaving 13 bases unmatched. The CDR3 runs to 17 residues. The chain's CDR3 is CASNRPGQGKVTGELFF. The CDR3 nucleotides are TGCGCCAGCAATCGCCCGGGACAGGGGAAGGTTACCGGGGAGCTGTTTTTT.

In its sample, this clone was seen once. V and J are TRBV19 and TRBJ1-5; 12 nucleotides agree with TRBD1. The V gene end was trimmed by 4 bases and the J gene end by 7 bases; junction bases not matched to a gene: 8. The CDR3 sequence is 16 residues long. Germline-derived CDR1 and CDR2 are LNHDA and SQIVND (reference sequence). The CDR3 protein is CASSKSGTGGRQPQHF. The CDR3 coding sequence is TGTGCCAGTAGTAAGTCCGGGACAGGGGGCCGACAGCCCCAGCATTTT.

The chain is built from TRBV4-1 and TRBJ2-7; tentatively, D is TRBD1 (5 bases). V lost 4 bases and J lost 2, with 21 bases in between. This CDR3 comprises 17 residues. Germline CDR1 is MGHRA and CDR2 is YSYEKL. Here the CDR3 DNA reads TGCGCCAGCAGCCCAGGGAAGGTCGATGATAGGACCTACGAGCAGTACTTC. The encoded protein is CASSPGKVDDRTYEQYF.

V usage is TRBV5-6 and J usage is TRBJ2-7; D not certain. The V end lost 3 bases, the J end lost 3 bases, and 4 bases lay between the germline ends. The CDR3 extends over 11 amino acids. Germline loops: CDR1 SGHDT, CDR2 YYEEEE. CDR3 region: CASSSIYEQYF. In DNA, the CDR3 is TGTGCCAGCAGCTCCATCTACGAGCAGTACTTC.

The chain uses TRBV6-1 and TRBJ1-6; possibly TRBD1 for D (6 bases). Germline CDR1 and CDR2: MNHNS and SASEGT. The V gene lost 8 bases and the J gene lost 3 bases, with 11 bases spanning the gap. The CDR3 contains 14 residues. The CDR3 region is CASGNRDYNSPLHF. CDR3 bases: TGTGCCAGCGGCAACAGGGACTATAATTCACCCCTCCACTTT.

The chain is built from TRBV15 and TRBJ2-3; 11 positions agree with TRBD1. Trimming at V came to 0 bases and at J to 2 bases, leaving 7 bases not matched to a gene. The CDR3 contains 18 residues. The germline V gene encodes CDR1 LNHNV and CDR2 YYDKDF (reference sequence). This CDR3 is CATSRDIPGQGDTDTQYF. The CDR3 nucleotides read TGTGCCACCAGCAGAGACATACCGGGACAGGGGGACACAGATACGCAGTATTTT.

This chain uses TRBV29-1 with TRBJ2-7, with 11 bases fitting TRBD2. Losses at the gene ends were 6 bases for V and 2 bases for J; bases not matched to a gene: 3. The CDR3 totals 13 residues. CDR1 and CDR2 (germline): SQVTM, ANQGSEA. The CDR3 is CSVRTSGPYEQYF. In DNA, the CDR3 is TGCAGCGTCCGGACTAGCGGGCCCTACGAGCAGTACTTC.

This chain links TRBV6-5 with TRBJ1-2, with 8 bases matching TRBD1. The V gene end was trimmed by 2 bases and the J gene end by 2 bases; junction bases not matched to a gene: 4. The CDR3 has 15 amino acids. Per the germline V gene, CDR1 is MNHEY and CDR2 is SVGAGI. CDR3 in amino acids: CASSYTGQGNYGYTF. Here the CDR3 DNA reads TGTGCCAGCAGTTACACCGGACAGGGAAACTATGGCTACACCTTC.

This chain joins TRBV23-1 and TRBJ1-4; D ambiguous. TRBV23-1 is an ORF; its function is uncertain. Trimming removed 1 base from V and 4 bases from J, with 10 bases in between. This CDR3 has 15 residues. CDR3 amino acids: CASSQFELGNEKLFF. The CDR3 DNA reads TGCGCCAGCAGTCAATTCGAGCTTGGTAATGAAAAACTGTTTTTT.

The rearrangement uses TRBV7-2 and TRBJ2-3; D perhaps matches TRBD2 (7 bases). Deletions cut 5 bases from V and 3 bases from J, with 12 bases between. In germline, CDR1 is SGHTA, CDR2 FQGNSA. This CDR3 comprises 14 residues. The DNA for the CDR3 is TGTGCCAGCAGCCCGAGGGGGGGAACAGATACGCAGTATTTT. It is translated as CASSPRGGTDTQYF.